Listed here is a single T cell receptor beta chain. In germline, CDR1 is SGHRS, CDR2 YFSETQ. The CDR3 loop spans 14 amino acids. Trimming took 4 bases from V and 1 from J, leaving 11 bases between them. The method was immunoSEQ multiplex PCR; TCRdb's version includes in-frame clones alone and lacks a portion of them. Of 95,000 to 120,000 clones listed, 85% to 95% are singletons. The sample comes from a study of brain T cells in children with intractable seizures. The material sequenced was peripheral blood, taken at surgery. This TCR derives from a boy under two years old with hemimegalencephaly and intractable seizures. This chain links TRBV5-1 with TRBJ1-1; D is undetermined. The CDR3 nucleotides read TGCGCCAGCAGCCCCTTAGGCAGGAACACTGAAGCTTTCTTT. Translation: CASSPLGRNTEAFF. The variable domain in full, completed from reference TRBV5-1 and TRBJ1-1, reads KAGVTQTPRYLIKTRGQQVTLSCSPISGHRSVSWYQQTPGQGLQFLFEYFSETQRNKGNFPGRFSGRQFSNSRSEMNVSTLELGDSALYLCASSPLGRNTEAFFGQGTRLTVV.